This T cell receptor (beta chain) is drawn from a study of cytomegalovirus exposure and HLA in healthy donors. Overall study: Counted in an early data release were some 81 million unique TCRs from HLA-typed donors. Notes on the study in general: The CMV antigen specificity of a few CMV-associated chains was confirmed through in vitro analysis. The listing of roughly 160 TCR beta chains classed them as cytomegalovirus-associated. Apparent HLA restriction characterized most CMV-associated TCR beta chains in a later analysis.

To note about this clone: The antigen remains unidentified.

V gave up 5 bases and J gave up 0 bases; unmatched junction bases: 4. CDR3 size: 15 residues. Germline loops: CDR1 SEHNR, CDR2 FQNEAQ (reference sequence). Primers included in the PCR were 60 Vbeta and 13 Jbeta primers. Sequencing was performed with immunoSEQ multiplex PCR; in TCRdb, only in-frame clones are kept and a portion is missing. Of under 200,000 clones in the sample, approximately 67% are singletons; the top ten hold 4% to 5.5%. This chain joins TRBV7-9 and TRBJ1-5; 7 bases are shared with TRBD1. The sample was PBMCs. The sequence came from a woman aged 18 to 35 in good health and CMV-seropositive. The CDR3 coding sequence is TGTGCCAGCAGCCAGGGGACAGATAGCAATCAGCCCCAGCATTTT. This sequence encodes CASSQGTDSNQPQHF.